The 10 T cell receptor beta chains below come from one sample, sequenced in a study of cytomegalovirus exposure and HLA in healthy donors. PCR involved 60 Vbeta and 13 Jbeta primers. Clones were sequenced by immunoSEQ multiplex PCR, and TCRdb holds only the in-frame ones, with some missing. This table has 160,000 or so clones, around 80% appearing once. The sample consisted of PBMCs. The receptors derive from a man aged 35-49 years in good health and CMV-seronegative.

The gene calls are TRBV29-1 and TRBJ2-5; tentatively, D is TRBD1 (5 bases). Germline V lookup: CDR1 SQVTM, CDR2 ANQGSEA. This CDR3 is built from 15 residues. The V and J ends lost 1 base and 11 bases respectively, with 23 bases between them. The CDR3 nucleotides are TGCAGCGTTGAAGGGGTCGGACAAAAGAGTGGAGAGCAGTACTTC. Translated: CSVEGVGQKSGEQYF.

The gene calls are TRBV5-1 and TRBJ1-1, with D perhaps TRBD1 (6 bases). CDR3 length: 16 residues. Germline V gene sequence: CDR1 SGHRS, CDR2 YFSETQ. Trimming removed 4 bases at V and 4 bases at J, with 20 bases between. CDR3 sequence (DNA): TGCGCCAGCAGCCCCCGGGGGGGCGAGGAGGGCACTGAAGCTTTCTTT. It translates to CASSPRGGEEGTEAFF.

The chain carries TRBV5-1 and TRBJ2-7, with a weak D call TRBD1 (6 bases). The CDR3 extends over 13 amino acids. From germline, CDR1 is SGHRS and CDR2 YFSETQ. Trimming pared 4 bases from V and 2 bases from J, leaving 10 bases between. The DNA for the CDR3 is TGCGCCAGCAGCACCGGACAGACCTACGAGCAGTACTTC. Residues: CASSTGQTYEQYF. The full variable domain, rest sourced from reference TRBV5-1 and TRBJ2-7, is KAGVTQTPRYLIKTRGQQVTLSCSPISGHRSVSWYQQTPGQGLQFLFEYFSETQRNKGNFPGRFSGRQFSNSRSEMNVSTLELGDSALYLCASSTGQTYEQYFGPGTRLTVT.

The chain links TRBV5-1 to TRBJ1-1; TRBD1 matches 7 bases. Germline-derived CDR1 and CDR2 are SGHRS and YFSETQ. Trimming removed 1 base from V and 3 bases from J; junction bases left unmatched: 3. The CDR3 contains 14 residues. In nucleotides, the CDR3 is TGCGCCAGCAGCTTGAACAGGGGAGACACTGAAGCTTTCTTT. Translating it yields CASSLNRGDTEAFF.

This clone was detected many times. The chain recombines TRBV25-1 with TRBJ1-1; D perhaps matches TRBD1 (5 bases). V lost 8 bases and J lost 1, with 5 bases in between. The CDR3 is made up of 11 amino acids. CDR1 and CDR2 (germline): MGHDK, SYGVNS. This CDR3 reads CASGQNTEAFF. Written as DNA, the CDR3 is TGTGCCAGCGGACAGAACACTGAAGCTTTCTTT. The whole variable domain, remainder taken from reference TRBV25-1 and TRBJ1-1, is EADIYQTPRYLVIGTGKKITLECSQTMGHDKMYWYQQDPGMELHLIHYSYGVNSTEKGDLSSESTVSRIRTEHFPLTLESARPSHTSQYLCASGQNTEAFFGQGTRLTVV.

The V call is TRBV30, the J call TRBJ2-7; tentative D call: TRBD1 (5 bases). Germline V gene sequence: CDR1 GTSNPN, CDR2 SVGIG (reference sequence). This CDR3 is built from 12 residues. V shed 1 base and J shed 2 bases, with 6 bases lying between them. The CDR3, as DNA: TGTGCCTGGAGTGGCAGGGCCTACGAGCAGTACTTC. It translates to CAWSGRAYEQYF.

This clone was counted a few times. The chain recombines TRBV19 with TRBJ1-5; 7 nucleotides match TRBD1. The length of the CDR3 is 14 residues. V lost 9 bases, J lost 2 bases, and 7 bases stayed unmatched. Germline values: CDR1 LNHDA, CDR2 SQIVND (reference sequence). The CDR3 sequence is CASLAQGGNQPQHF. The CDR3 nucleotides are TGTGCCAGCCTCGCCCAGGGGGGCAATCAGCCCCAGCATTTT.

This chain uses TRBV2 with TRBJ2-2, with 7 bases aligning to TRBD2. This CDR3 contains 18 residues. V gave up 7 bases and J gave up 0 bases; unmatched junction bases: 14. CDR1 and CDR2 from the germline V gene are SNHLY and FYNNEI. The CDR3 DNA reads TGTGCCAGCACATCCTACGGGCGGGAGCGCCCGAACACCGGGGAGCTGTTTTTT. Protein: CASTSYGRERPNTGELFF.

This CDR3 is CASSLDSLGDQPQHF. The DNA of the CDR3 is TGCGCCAGCAGCTTGGACAGTCTCGGGGATCAGCCCCAGCATTTT. The chain has TRBV5-1 and TRBJ1-5; no definite D call. Between the trimmed V and J ends, which lost 0 bases and 5 bases, there was a span of 12 bases. The CDR3 totals 15 residues. Germline V CDR1 and CDR2: SGHRS, YFSETQ.

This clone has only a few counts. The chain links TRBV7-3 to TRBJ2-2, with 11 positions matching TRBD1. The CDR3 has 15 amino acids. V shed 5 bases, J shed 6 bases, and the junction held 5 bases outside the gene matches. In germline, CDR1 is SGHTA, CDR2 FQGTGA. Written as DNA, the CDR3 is TGTGCCAGCAGCCAGGACAGGGGGCGATCCGGGGAGCTGTTTTTT. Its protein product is CASSQDRGRSGELFF.